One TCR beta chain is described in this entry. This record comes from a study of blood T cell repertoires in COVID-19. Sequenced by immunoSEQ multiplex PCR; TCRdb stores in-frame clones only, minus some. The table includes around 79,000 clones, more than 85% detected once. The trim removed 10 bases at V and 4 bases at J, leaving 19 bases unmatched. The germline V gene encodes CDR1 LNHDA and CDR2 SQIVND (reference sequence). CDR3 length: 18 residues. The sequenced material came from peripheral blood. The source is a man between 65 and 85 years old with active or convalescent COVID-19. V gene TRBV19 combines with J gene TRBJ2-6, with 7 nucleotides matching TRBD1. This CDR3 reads CATHSPGQHSDGANVLTF. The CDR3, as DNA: TGTGCCACCCACAGCCCGGGACAGCACTCTGACGGGGCCAACGTCCTGACTTTC.